The 26 T cell receptor beta chains listed next were all sequenced from one sample in a study of human T cells and chemical hapten exposure (dated by TCRdb to about 2021). Explained via the paper, the time point label denotes: healthy volunteer bleed at 6 weeks. Total RNA was isolated from unfractionated whole blood collected in Tempus Blood RNA tubes. Library construction relied on RACE. Sequencing was carried out with a NextSeq 500. TCRdb cleaned the public reads at Q25 with fastp, built clones with MiXCR and kept in-frame beta chains. Identical CDR3 protein sequences are pooled into one entry, listed with their most common genes and DNA. For this sample there are around 65,000 distinct CDR3 sequences; under 7.5% appear just once. The leading ten clones occupy around 3.4% of the sample. Sequencing input: whole blood. The origin of the receptors is a female donor in good health. Some clones in this sample may be carry-over from other donors' samples.

This clonotype was seen repeatedly, ten times or more. V is TRBV6-1 and J is TRBJ1-6; maybe TRBD1 (6 bases). Germline values: CDR1 MNHNS, CDR2 SASEGT. CDR3 length: 17 residues. Trimming cost V 0 bases and J 5 bases, with 14 bases left between them. The CDR3 is CASSEAGAAGHNSPLHF. In DNA, the CDR3 is TGTGCCAGCAGTGAAGCGGGGGCAGCAGGGCATAATTCACCCCTCCACTTT.

This clonotype appeared many times. V gene TRBV27 combines with J gene TRBJ2-5; D is perhaps TRBD1 (5 bases). CDR1 and CDR2 from the germline V gene are MNHEY and SMNVEV (reference sequence). Trimming stripped 0 bases from V and 4 bases from J, with 6 bases between. The CDR3 is made up of 13 amino acids. The CDR3 region is CASSLSQGETQYF. The CDR3, as DNA: TGTGCCAGCAGTTTATCGCAGGGAGAGACCCAGTACTTC.

The chain combines TRBV12-3 or TRBV12-4 with TRBJ2-3; TRBD1 might be the D (6 bases). The CDR3 length is 15 residues. Trimming pared 8 bases from V and 6 bases from J, leaving 21 bases between. The CDR3 loop is CASGVTVQGYDTQYF. In DNA, the CDR3 is TGTGCCAGCGGTGTAACCGTCCAGGGGTATGATACGCAGTATTTT.

Points on this clonotype: A junction boundary mismatches the germline segment, possibly from a read error. This chain uses TRBV10-3 with TRBJ2-5; 13 nucleotides agree with TRBD2. This CDR3 is built from 16 residues. Germline V lookup: CDR1 ENHRY, CDR2 SYGVKD. The CDR3 DNA is TGTGCCATCAGTAGCGGGACTAGCGGGACTTCGGAGATCCAGTACTTC. This translates into CAISSGTSGTSEIQYF.

This clonotype was seen more than once but under ten times. Germline is not matched at one junction end, which may reflect a read error. The CDR3 DNA reads as TGTGCCAGCAGTGAAGGCGGACAGGAAATTAATTCACCCCTCAACTTT. Translating gives CASSEGGQEINSPLNF. This chain joins TRBV2 and TRBJ1-6; TRBD1 agrees at 7 bases. Germline values: CDR1 SNHLY, CDR2 FYNNEI. The CDR3 is 16 residues long.

This clonotype showed up many times. The J gene is TRBJ2-7, the V gene TRBV3-1; TRBD1 matches at 7 bases. CDR1 and CDR2 from the germline V gene are LGHDT and YNNKEL (reference sequence). The V and J ends lost 5 bases and 0 bases, in that order; junction bases with no gene match: 4. The CDR3 contains 14 residues. The DNA for the CDR3 is TGTGCCAGCAGCAGGGGGACAGTCTCCTACGAGCAGTACTTC. It encodes CASSRGTVSYEQYF.

This clonotype was seen at least ten times. The chain is built from TRBV29-1 and TRBJ2-3; TRBD1 might be the D (6 bases). The CDR3 has 14 amino acids. Germline V gene data show CDR1 as SQVTM and CDR2 as ANQGSEA. Trimming removed 8 bases from V and 2 bases from J, with 17 bases in between. CDR3 loop: CSFRTVSDTDTQYF. The CDR3 DNA reads TGCAGCTTTAGGACAGTATCTGACACAGATACGCAGTATTTT.

This clonotype has ten or more counts. V and J are TRBV4-1 and TRBJ2-2; the D is unclear. The CDR3 has 16 amino acids. V dropped 1 base and J dropped 4 bases, with 13 bases sitting between them. Germline V gene data show CDR1 as MGHRA and CDR2 as YSYEKL. The CDR3 DNA reads TGCGCCAGCAGCCAAGCCAACATGGGATTCACCGGGGAGCTGTTTTTT. Its translation is CASSQANMGFTGELFF.

This clonotype has only a few counts. CDR3 protein: CASSPGTGDIPDTQYF. The CDR3 nucleotides read TGTGCCAGCAGTCCCGGGACAGGGGACATACCAGATACGCAGTATTTT. V usage is TRBV12-3 or TRBV12-4 and J usage is TRBJ2-3; TRBD1 aligns across 10 bases. J lost 4 bases, V lost 5 bases, and 9 bases had no gene match. This CDR3 region has 16 residues.

This clonotype was seen many times. The chain uses TRBV7-2 and TRBJ1-6, with 10 bases aligning to TRBD1. J gave up 10 bases and V 4 bases, and 7 bases lay outside the gene matches. The germline V gene encodes CDR1 SGHTA and CDR2 FQGNSA. The CDR3 extends over 15 amino acids. The CDR3 DNA sequence: TGTGCCAGCAGCTCCGAGACAGGGGGCCTATCACCCCTCCACTTT. Protein: CASSSETGGLSPLHF.

This clonotype has at least ten counts. The chain is built from TRBV7-3 and TRBJ1-5, with 7 nucleotides matching TRBD1. Looked up from germline, CDR1 is SGHTA and CDR2 is FQGTGA. The V segment lost 3 bases and the J segment 0 bases; nucleotides outside the gene matches: 8. The CDR3 length is 17 residues. In nucleotides, the CDR3 is TGTGCCAGCAGCTTTGGACAGGCAAGCTATAGCAATCAGCCCCAGCATTTT. Its protein product is CASSFGQASYSNQPQHF.

This clonotype was detected many times. This chain uses TRBV28 with TRBJ1-2, with D possibly matching TRBD1 (6 bases). Germline values: CDR1 MDHEN, CDR2 SYDVKM. CDR3 length: 15 residues. Trimming pared 6 bases from V and 5 bases from J, leaving 19 bases between. The CDR3 protein is CASRSELTDSYGYTF. In DNA, the CDR3 is TGTGCCAGCAGGTCCGAATTGACGGACAGTTATGGCTACACCTTC.

This clonotype has at least ten counts. In nucleotides, the CDR3 is TGCACCGGGCAGGCGGGTAGCAATCAGCCCCAGCATTTT. Amino acids: CTGQAGSNQPQHF. The V and J genes are TRBV20-1 and TRBJ1-5; D unresolved. The germline gives CDR1 DFQATT, CDR2 SNEGSKA (reference sequence). The length of the CDR3 is 13 residues.

This clonotype was recorded many times. The V and J genes are TRBV4-1 and TRBJ2-7; 12 nucleotides agree with TRBD2. The CDR3 covers 16 residues. Germline trimming cut 2 bases from V and 0 bases from J; bases unmatched to any gene: 2. Germline assignment: CDR1 MGHRA and CDR2 YSYEKL. The CDR3 sequence: CASSQPSGRASYEQYF. CDR3 in DNA: TGCGCCAGCAGCCAACCTAGCGGGAGGGCCTCCTACGAGCAGTACTTC.

This clonotype was recorded at least ten times. The rearrangement uses TRBV11-2 and TRBJ1-1; D not resolved. Germline loops: CDR1 SGHAT, CDR2 FQNNGV. This CDR3 is 13 amino acids long. Trimming took 5 bases from V and 3 from J, leaving 10 bases between them. The CDR3 bases are TGTGCCAGCAGCGACACATTGGACACTGAAGCTTTCTTT. Its protein product is CASSDTLDTEAFF.

Ten or more counts support this clonotype. The junction departs from germline at one end; a sequencing error may be responsible. The chain employs TRBV6-2 or TRBV6-3 and TRBJ2-7; TRBD2 matches at 12 bases. The V gene's germline CDR1 is MNHEY and CDR2 SVGEGT. The CDR3 extends over 14 amino acids. The chain's CDR3 is CASSQNKLAGGPHF. The CDR3 DNA sequence: TGTGCCAGCAGTCAAAACAAGCTAGCGGGAGGGCCCCACTTC.

This clonotype was detected only a few times. The rearrangement links TRBV29-1 to TRBJ1-2; no reliable D call. The CDR3 consists of 12 residues. The V gene's germline CDR1 is SQVTM and CDR2 ANQGSEA. Trimming took off 0 bases at V and 2 bases at J, with 4 bases between the two ends. The DNA of the CDR3 is TGCAGCGTTGAAGACAAGAACTATGGCTACACCTTC. It encodes CSVEDKNYGYTF. Together with reference TRBV29-1 and TRBJ1-2, the CDR3 gives the full variable domain: SAVISQKPSRDICQRGTSLTIQCQVDSQVTMMFWYRQQPGQSLTLIATANQGSEATYESGFVIDKFPISRPNLTFSTLTVSNMSPEDSSIYLCSVEDKNYGYTFGSGTRLTVV.

This clonotype appeared many times. The gene calls are TRBV5-1 and TRBJ1-1; 7 bases align to TRBD1. The V segment lost 4 bases and the J segment 0 bases; nucleotides outside the gene matches: 6. This CDR3 is built from 15 residues. CDR1 SGHRS and CDR2 YFSETQ come from the germline V gene. CDR3 sequence reads: CASSQGDRMNTEAFF. The CDR3 DNA reads as TGCGCCAGCAGCCAAGGGGACAGAATGAACACTGAAGCTTTCTTT.

This clonotype was detected only a few times. The rearrangement uses TRBV6-2 or TRBV6-3 and TRBJ1-1, with D uncertain. The CDR3 has 12 residues. The V and J ends lost 8 bases and 4 bases respectively, with 11 bases between them. CDR1 is MNHEY, CDR2 SVGEGT, per germline. The DNA of the CDR3 is TGTGCCAGCGAACGCCAGCCCACTGAAGCTTTCTTT. Translation gives CASERQPTEAFF.

This clonotype was detected only a few times. CDR3: CASSFRTGTGLYQETQYF. In DNA form, the CDR3 reads TGTGCCAGCAGCTTCCGGACCGGGACAGGGCTCTACCAAGAGACCCAGTACTTC. V gene TRBV11-2 combines with J gene TRBJ2-5; TRBD1 matches 9 bases. Germline V gene sequence: CDR1 SGHAT, CDR2 FQNNGV. This CDR3 is 18 amino acids long. J was trimmed by 0 bases and V by 3 bases; bases with no gene match: 11.

The sample holds many counts of this clonotype. The chain recombines TRBV10-3 with TRBJ2-3; TRBD2 matches 8 bases. From germline, CDR1 is ENHRY and CDR2 SYGVKD. The CDR3 has 15 residues. J lost 2 bases, V lost 2 bases, and 3 bases had no gene match. The CDR3 here is CAISEDSGDTDTQYF. CDR3 sequence (DNA): TGTGCCATCAGTGAGGATAGCGGGGACACAGATACGCAGTATTTT.

This clonotype has a count of ten or more. The chain combines TRBV29-1 with TRBJ1-5; TRBD1 might be the D (6 bases). CDR1 is SQVTM and CDR2 is ANQGSEA in the germline V gene. Trimming pared 4 bases from V and 3 bases from J, leaving 7 bases between. The CDR3 runs 12 residues. CDR3 protein: CSVAGANQPQHF. The CDR3 bases are TGCAGCGTTGCGGGGGCCAATCAGCCCCAGCATTTT.

This clonotype has ten or more counts. This chain uses TRBV12-3 or TRBV12-4 with TRBJ2-5; weak D call: TRBD2 (6 bases). Trimming removed 8 bases at V and 4 bases at J, with 14 bases between. The CDR3 extends over 13 amino acids. The DNA of the CDR3 is TGTGCCAGCGGGGACTCTACACGAGAGACCCAGTACTTC. Translated: CASGDSTRETQYF.

The chain recombines TRBV5-4 with TRBJ1-4; 10 bases line up with TRBD1. Germline loops: CDR1 SGHNT, CDR2 YYREEE (reference sequence). The CDR3 length is 18 residues. With V trimmed by 1 base and J by 3 bases, 9 bases remained unmatched. The CDR3 reads CASSLRDRGRGANEKLFF. Here the CDR3 DNA reads TGTGCCAGCAGCTTGAGAGACAGGGGGCGAGGAGCTAATGAAAAACTGTTTTTT.

This clonotype was picked up many times. The genes are TRBV7-9 and TRBJ1-5, with D maybe TRBD1 (6 bases). Trimming took off 3 bases at V and 0 bases at J, with 9 bases between the two ends. Germline V lookup: CDR1 SEHNR, CDR2 FQNEAQ (reference sequence). The CDR3 spans 15 residues. CDR3 sequence: CASSFGQYSNQPQHF. CDR3 sequence (DNA): TGTGCCAGCAGCTTCGGACAGTATAGCAATCAGCCCCAGCATTTT. Supplemented by reference TRBV7-9 and TRBJ1-5, the full variable domain reads DTGVSQNPRHKITKRGQNVTFRCDPISEHNRLYWYRQTLGQGPEFLTYFQNEAQLEKSRLLSDRFSAERPKGSFSTLEIQRTEQGDSAMYLCASSFGQYSNQPQHFGDGTRLSIL.

This clonotype showed up many times. The chain employs TRBV24-1 and TRBJ2-3, with unresolved D. The germline gives CDR1 KGHDR, CDR2 SFDVKD. Trimming stripped 2 bases from V and 4 bases from J, with 9 bases between. The CDR3 extends over 14 amino acids. The CDR3 region is CATSDSTHADTQYF. CDR3 coding DNA: TGTGCCACCAGTGATTCGACACATGCAGATACGCAGTATTTT.